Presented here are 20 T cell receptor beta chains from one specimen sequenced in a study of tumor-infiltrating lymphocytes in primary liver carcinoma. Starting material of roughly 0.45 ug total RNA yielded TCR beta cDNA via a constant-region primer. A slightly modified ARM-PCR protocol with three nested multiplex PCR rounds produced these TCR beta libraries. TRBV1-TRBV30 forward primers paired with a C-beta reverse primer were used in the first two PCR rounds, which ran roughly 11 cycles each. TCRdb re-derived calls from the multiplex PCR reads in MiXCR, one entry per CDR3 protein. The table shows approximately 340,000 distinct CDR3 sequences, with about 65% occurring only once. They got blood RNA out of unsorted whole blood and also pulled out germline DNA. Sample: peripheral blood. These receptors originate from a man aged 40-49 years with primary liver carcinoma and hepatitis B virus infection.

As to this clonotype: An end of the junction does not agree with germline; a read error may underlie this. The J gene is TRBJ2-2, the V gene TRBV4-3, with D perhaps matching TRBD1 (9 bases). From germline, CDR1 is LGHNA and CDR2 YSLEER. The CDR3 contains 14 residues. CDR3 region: CTSGGQGLPGELFF. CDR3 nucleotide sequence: TGCACCAGCGGGGGACAGGGTCTGCCCGGGGAGCTGTTTTTT.

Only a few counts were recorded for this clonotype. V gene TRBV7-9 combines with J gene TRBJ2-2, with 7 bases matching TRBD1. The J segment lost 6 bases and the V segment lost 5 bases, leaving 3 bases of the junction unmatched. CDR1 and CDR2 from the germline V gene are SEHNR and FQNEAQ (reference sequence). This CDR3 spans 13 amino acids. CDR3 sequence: CASSPDRAGELFF. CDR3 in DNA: TGTGCCAGCAGCCCCGACAGGGCCGGGGAGCTGTTTTTT.

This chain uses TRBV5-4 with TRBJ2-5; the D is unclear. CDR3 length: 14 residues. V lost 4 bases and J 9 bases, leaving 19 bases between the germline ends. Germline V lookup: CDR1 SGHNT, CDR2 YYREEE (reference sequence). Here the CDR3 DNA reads TGTGCCAGCAGCACGAATGTGACCGTTGAGGCCCAGTACTTC. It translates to CASSTNVTVEAQYF.

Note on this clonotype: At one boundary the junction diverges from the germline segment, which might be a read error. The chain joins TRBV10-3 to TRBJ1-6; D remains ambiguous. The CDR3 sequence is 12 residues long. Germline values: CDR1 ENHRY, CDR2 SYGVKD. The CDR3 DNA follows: TGTGCCATCAGTGAGGAGGATTCATCCCTCCACTTT. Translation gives CAISEEDSSLHF.

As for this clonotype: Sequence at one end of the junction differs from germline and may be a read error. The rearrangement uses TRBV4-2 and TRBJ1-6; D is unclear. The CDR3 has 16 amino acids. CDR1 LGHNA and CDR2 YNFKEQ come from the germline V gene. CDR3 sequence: CAISQYFKVKNSPLHF. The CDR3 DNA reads TGTGCCATCAGCCAATATTTCAAGGTCAAAAATTCACCCCTCCACTTT.

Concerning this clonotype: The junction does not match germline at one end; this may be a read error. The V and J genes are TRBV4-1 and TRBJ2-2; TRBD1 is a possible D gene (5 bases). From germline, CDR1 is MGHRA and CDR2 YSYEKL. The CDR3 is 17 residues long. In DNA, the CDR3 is TGTGCCAGCAGCCAAGATCAACATGGGGCCCAAAACGGGGAGCTGTTTTTT. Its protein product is CASSQDQHGAQNGELFF.

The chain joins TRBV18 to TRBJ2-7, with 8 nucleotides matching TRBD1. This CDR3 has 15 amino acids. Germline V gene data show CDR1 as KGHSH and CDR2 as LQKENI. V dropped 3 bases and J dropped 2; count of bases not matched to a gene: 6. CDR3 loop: CASSPRQGTPYEQYF. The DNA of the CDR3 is TGTGCCAGCTCACCCAGACAGGGGACTCCCTACGAGCAGTACTTC.

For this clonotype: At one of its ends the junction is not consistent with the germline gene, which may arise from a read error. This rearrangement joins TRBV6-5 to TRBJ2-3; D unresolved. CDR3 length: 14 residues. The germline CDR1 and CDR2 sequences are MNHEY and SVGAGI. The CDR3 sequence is CTSSYSRSTDTQYF. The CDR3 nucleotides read TGTACCAGCAGTTACTCGAGGAGCACAGATACGCAGTATTTT.

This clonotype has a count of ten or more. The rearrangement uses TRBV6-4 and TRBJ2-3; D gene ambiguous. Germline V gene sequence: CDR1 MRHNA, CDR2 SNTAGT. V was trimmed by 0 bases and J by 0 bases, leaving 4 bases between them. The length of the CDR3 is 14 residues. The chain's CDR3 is CASSDSDSTDTQYF. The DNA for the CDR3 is TGTGCCAGCAGTGACTCGGACAGCACAGATACGCAGTATTTT.

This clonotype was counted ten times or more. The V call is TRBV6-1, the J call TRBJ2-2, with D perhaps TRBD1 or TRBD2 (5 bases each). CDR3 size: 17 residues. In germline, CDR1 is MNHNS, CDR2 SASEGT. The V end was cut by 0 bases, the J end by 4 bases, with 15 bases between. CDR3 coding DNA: TGTGCCAGCAGTGAAGCGCCTGCAGGGACCCTCACCGGGGAGCTGTTTTTT. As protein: CASSEAPAGTLTGELFF.

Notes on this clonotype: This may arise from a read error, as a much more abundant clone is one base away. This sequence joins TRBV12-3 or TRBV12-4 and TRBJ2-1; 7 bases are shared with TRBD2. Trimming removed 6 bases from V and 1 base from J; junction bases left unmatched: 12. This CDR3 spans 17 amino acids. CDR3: CASSPGSGIGSYNEQFF. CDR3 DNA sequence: TGTGCCAGCAGCCCGGGGAGCGGGATAGGGTCCTACAATGAGCAGTTCTTC.

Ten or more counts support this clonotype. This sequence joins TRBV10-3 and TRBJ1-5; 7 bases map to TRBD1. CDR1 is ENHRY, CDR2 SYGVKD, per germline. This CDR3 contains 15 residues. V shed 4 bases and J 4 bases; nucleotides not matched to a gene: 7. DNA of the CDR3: TGTGCCATCAGTGCAGTCGGGACAGAGAATCAGCCCCAGCATTTT. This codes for CAISAVGTENQPQHF.

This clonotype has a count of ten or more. CDR3 coding DNA: TGTGCCATCAGTGGGTTAGCGGAGAACTACGAGCAGTACTTC. Translation: CAISGLAENYEQYF. The J gene is TRBJ2-7, the V gene TRBV10-3; a possible D gene is TRBD2 (6 bases). In germline, CDR1 is ENHRY, CDR2 SYGVKD. Trimming removed 4 bases at V and 3 bases at J, with 13 bases between. This CDR3 comprises 14 residues.

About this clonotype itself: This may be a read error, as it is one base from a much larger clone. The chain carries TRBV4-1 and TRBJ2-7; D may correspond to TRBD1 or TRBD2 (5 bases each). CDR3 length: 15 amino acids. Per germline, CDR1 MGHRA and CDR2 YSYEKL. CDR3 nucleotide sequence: TGCGCCAGCAGCCAACCTGCCTGGGGGAACTACGGGCAGTACTTC. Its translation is CASSQPAWGNYGQYF.

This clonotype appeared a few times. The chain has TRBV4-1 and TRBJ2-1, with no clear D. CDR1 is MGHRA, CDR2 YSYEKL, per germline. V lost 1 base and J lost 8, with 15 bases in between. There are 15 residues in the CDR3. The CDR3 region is CASSQATVAGYEQFF. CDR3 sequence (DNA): TGCGCCAGCAGCCAAGCTACGGTTGCCGGGTATGAGCAGTTCTTC.

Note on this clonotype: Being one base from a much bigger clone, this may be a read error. CDR3 DNA sequence: TGTGCCACCGAAGCAGGGGTGGATGAAAGACTGTTTTTT. It encodes CATEAGVDERLFF. The genes are TRBV6-1 and TRBJ1-4, with D possibly being TRBD1 (6 bases). CDR1 and CDR2 from the germline V gene are MNHNS and SASEGT. There are 13 residues in the CDR3.

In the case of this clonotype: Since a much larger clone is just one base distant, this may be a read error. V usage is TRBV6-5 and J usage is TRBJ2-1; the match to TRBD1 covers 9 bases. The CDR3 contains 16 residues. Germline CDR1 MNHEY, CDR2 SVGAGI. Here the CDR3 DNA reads TGTACCAGCAGGGGACAGGGACCCTCTGGCTACAATGAGCAGTTCTTC. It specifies CTSRGQGPSGYNEQFF.

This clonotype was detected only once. The CDR3 loop reads CAWSVMGGVGELFF. The CDR3 DNA follows: TGTGCCTGGAGTGTAATGGGGGGAGTCGGGGAGCTGTTTTTT. J is TRBJ2-2 and V is TRBV30, with a tentative D call TRBD2 (6 bases). Germline assignment: CDR1 GTSNPN and CDR2 SVGIG (reference sequence). The CDR3 is 14 residues long. V lost 0 bases, J lost 7 bases, and 12 bases lay in between.

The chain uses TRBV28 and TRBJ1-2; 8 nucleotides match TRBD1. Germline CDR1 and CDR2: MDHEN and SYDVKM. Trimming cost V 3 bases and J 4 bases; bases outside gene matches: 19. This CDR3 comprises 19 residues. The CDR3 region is CASSFGTMSQGARGYGYTF. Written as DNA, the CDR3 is TGTGCCAGCAGTTTTGGAACCATGAGTCAGGGGGCGCGCGGCTATGGCTACACCTTC.

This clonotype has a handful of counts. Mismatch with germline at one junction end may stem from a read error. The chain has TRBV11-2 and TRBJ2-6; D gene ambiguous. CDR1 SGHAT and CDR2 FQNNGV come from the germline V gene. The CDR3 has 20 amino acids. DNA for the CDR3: TGTGCCGGCAGCTTAGTGCAATTGGGATCTTGGGTCTCTGGGGCCAACGTCCTGACTTTC. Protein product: CAGSLVQLGSWVSGANVLTF.